A selection of T cell receptor beta chains follows, all from one sample in a study of cytomegalovirus exposure and HLA in healthy donors. Sequencing used immunoSEQ multiplex PCR; TCRdb keeps in-frame clones, though not all of them. The sample totals around 140,000 clones. Sequenced material: PBMCs. The receptor set was obtained from a male donor in good health and CMV-seronegative. Each CDR3 is given with its conserved first and last residue. Each record gives: J gene, V gene, D gene, CDR3 DNA, CDR3 protein. D genes are given only for firm matches.

J: TRBJ1-1
V: TRBV29-1
D: TRBD1
DNA: TGCAGCGTTGACACAGGGGCCACTGAAGCTTTCTTT
CDR3: CSVDTGATEAFF

J: TRBJ2-7
V: TRBV6-5
D: -
DNA: TGTGCCAGCAGTTACTCTCACAGGCGCACCTACGAGCAGTACTTC
CDR3: CASSYSHRRTYEQYF

J: TRBJ1-5
V: TRBV19
D: -
DNA: TGTGCCAGTAGTATGAGACCGGTGTCGGGGTCCAATCAGCCCCAGCATTTT
CDR3: CASSMRPVSGSNQPQHF

J: TRBJ1-2
V: TRBV19
D: TRBD1
DNA: TGTGCCAGTAGTCTAACCGGGACAGGGGTTTCCACGCGCTACACCTTC
CDR3: CASSLTGTGVSTRYTF

J: TRBJ2-3
V: TRBV2
D: -
DNA: TGTGCCAGCAGAGGTGGGGGGGCCTCTCGTACGCAGTATTTT
CDR3: CASRGGGASRTQYF

J: TRBJ1-2
V: TRBV28
D: -
DNA: TGTGCCAGCAGTTTGAAGACATCTCACACCTTC
CDR3: CASSLKTSHTF

J: TRBJ1-1
V: TRBV19
D: -
DNA: TGTGCCAGTATCTATGGTGATCGGGAGGCCGAGGAAGCTTTCTTT
CDR3: CASIYGDREAEEAFF

J: TRBJ1-3
V: TRBV30
D: -
DNA: TGTGCCTGGAGTGTATATTGGTATAGGAACAGAACCATATATTTT
CDR3: CAWSVYWYRNRTIYF

J: TRBJ1-5
V: TRBV14
D: -
DNA: TGTGCCACCACTAGGGATCAAGGTCAGCCCCAGCATTTT
CDR3: CATTRDQGQPQHF

J: TRBJ2-1
V: TRBV4-1
D: TRBD2
DNA: TGCGCCAGCAGCCAAGACGCGGGGGGGCCCGGTCCTGAGCAGTTCTTC
CDR3: CASSQDAGGPGPEQFF

J: TRBJ2-7
V: TRBV7-2
D: TRBD2
DNA: TGTGCCAGCTCGGGAGGACACGAGCAGTACTTC
CDR3: CASSGGHEQYF

J: TRBJ2-7
V: TRBV10-1
D: TRBD1
DNA: TGCGCCAGCAGTGAGTATGGGGGGACAGGGTTCTACGAGCAGTACTTC
CDR3: CASSEYGGTGFYEQYF

J: TRBJ2-5
V: TRBV6-5
D: -
DNA: TGTGCCAGCAGGGACATTCTAAGGGGGCAAGAGACCCAGTACTTC
CDR3: CASRDILRGQETQYF

J: TRBJ2-2
V: TRBV9
D: TRBD1
DNA: TGTGCCAGCAGCGTAGCTGGCCCCCAGGGGGCTGGTGGGGAGCTGTTTTTT
CDR3: CASSVAGPQGAGGELFF

J: TRBJ1-5
V: TRBV19
D: TRBD1
DNA: TGTGCCAGTAGTGATGACAGGGCAATTCAGCCCCAGCATTTT
CDR3: CASSDDRAIQPQHF

J: TRBJ2-7
V: TRBV5-6
D: TRBD1
DNA: TGTGCCAGCAGTCAATTCGGAGGGACAGGGACCTACGAGCAGTACTTC
CDR3: CASSQFGGTGTYEQYF

J: TRBJ2-3
V: TRBV11-2
D: -
DNA: TGTGCCAGCAGCTTAGGAGGCACAGATACGCAGTATTTT
CDR3: CASSLGGTDTQYF

J: TRBJ2-4
V: TRBV9
D: TRBD2
DNA: TGTGCCAGCAGTGTGGGCGGGGGGGAAGGTGACATTCAGTACTTC
CDR3: CASSVGGGEGDIQYF

J: TRBJ1-2
V: TRBV6-5
D: -
DNA: TGTGCCAGCAGTTACTCGAACAGCCCCTATGGCTACACCTTC
CDR3: CASSYSNSPYGYTF

J: TRBJ1-1
V: TRBV7-8
D: -
DNA: TGTGCCAGCACCCTGGGGGCTAACACTGAAGCTTTCTTT
CDR3: CASTLGANTEAFF

J: TRBJ2-5
V: TRBV9
D: TRBD2
DNA: TGTGCCAGCAGCCTGAAGGGAGGGGTTGAGACCCAGTACTTC
CDR3: CASSLKGGVETQYF

J: TRBJ1-3
V: TRBV30
D: TRBD1
DNA: TGTGCCTGGAGTGTGAAGACAGGGCGAGGAAACACCATATATTTT
CDR3: CAWSVKTGRGNTIYF